This T cell receptor beta chain was identified during a study of cytotoxic CD8 clonotypes in ibrutinib-treated CLL (dated by TCRdb to the early 2020s). About the study as a whole: In this cohort, 15 patients were treatment-naive and about ten were relapsed/refractory, while fewer than 18 had unmutated IGHV. Partial responses were observed in about 25 patients and complete responses in 2; after a median follow-up of roughly 72 months, remission was maintained in 14 patients and progression was observed in approximately 12. Samples at response were collected after a median of about 11 months of treatment, with a range of roughly 6 to 40 months. An average of 255,043 productive templates and about 100,000 productive rearrangements was obtained per sample. Longitudinal samples were obtainable from about 30% of the roughly 90 participants in the trial. Cryopreserved peripheral blood mononuclear cells were obtained before treatment, at response, and at either sustained remission or disease progression. Every sample from remission and from progressive disease was obtained while the patients were still on ibrutinib. The full study reports these points: Sustained-remission and progressing patients did not have matched sampling times, and lymph node repertoires were not examined. At ibrutinib response clonality went up, during sustained remission it held steady, and at progression it dropped back toward baseline. Baseline clonality was found to be higher than that of age-matched healthy donors and was strongly correlated with circulating CD8+ T-cell counts. Public clonotypes were rare and either shrank or stayed stable during treatment, and the rise in clonality at ibrutinib response reflected expansion of private clonotypes.

A note on this clone: No antigen is known for it. The record has no base qualities; no much larger clone is one base away.

CDR1 and CDR2, looked up from the germline V gene (reference sequence), are SEHNR and FQNEAQ. The CDR3, from cysteine to phenylalanine, totals 11 residues. Kept here is only the CDR3 DNA, which spans 33 bases and is read in frame from base 1. The label giving this sample's time point can be read as: around 2 years on ibrutinib. For TCR beta library preparation, roughly 2 micrograms of genomic DNA were extracted from the cryopreserved PBMCs. Longitudinal blood samples from CLL patients on ibrutinib monotherapy underwent high-throughput TCR beta sequencing. The patients took part in an open-label, single-center phase 2 trial of ibrutinib monotherapy. On a MiSeq, deep resolution sequencing aimed for a depth between 1 in 1 million and 1 in 200,000 T cells, with each clonotype covered approximately 10x on average. The immunoSEQ hsTCRB Kit was used to generate the TCR beta libraries. The original methods were these. ImmunoSEQ Data Assistant and ImmunoSEQ Analyzer were used for data analysis, and V, D and J genes were assigned according to IMGT definitions. Clonality, with values ranging from 0 to 1, was calculated as one minus the normalized Shannon entropy of productive rearrangement frequencies. Public clonotype analysis was restricted to overrepresented clonotypes comprising at least 0.05% of each patient's repertoire. Some twelve repertoires from age-matched healthy donors, obtained from immuneACCESS, served as clonality controls. Imported from immuneACCESS, the table was reduced by TCRdb to in-frame sequences with V and J called. These copies leave out some clones; in studies compared against another copy, an unresolved V gene accounts for under half, and the cause of the remainder is not known. Clone size and V and J calls were adopted from that table, with D and trimming inferred from the DNA. The sample contains roughly 180,000 clones, about two thirds of them found a single time. Roughly 12% of the sample is held by the ten biggest clonotypes.

Specimen: PBMCs, collected after 24 months of ibrutinib treatment. Recombination connected TRBV7-9 to TRBJ2-3; the D gene cannot be resolved reliably. The receptor's source is a human donor with chronic lymphocytic leukemia. The bases read TGTTCCCATCCACCGACAGATACGCAGTATTTT. This sequence encodes CSHPPTDTQYF.